This record concerns one TCR beta chain sequence. The count of this clone is one. There is no known antigen for this receptor. One base away there is no much larger clone; base qualities are not given. The data are from a study of T cell responses to AZD1222 COVID-19 vaccine (dated by TCRdb to the early 2020s). About the study as a whole: TCR sequencing was performed for 230 to 250 trial participants, of whom some 200 were given two doses of AZD1222 and approximately 25 were given two doses of MenACWY control vaccine. Trial participants were enrolled into age subgroups of 18-55, 56-69 and 70-plus years, which contained 148, 28 and 57 TCR-sequenced participants, respectively.

Via the germline V gene (reference sequence), CDR1 is LGHDT and CDR2 YNNKEL. The junction shows trimming of 4 bases on V and 4 bases on J, plus 16 bases between the germline ends. CDR3 length: 15 amino acids, cysteine to phenylalanine. The DNA shown is the 45-base CDR3, in frame from base 1. The CDR3 regions of human TCRbeta chains were analyzed by immunosequencing. Regarding the original processing steps: TCRs in the repertoires were matched against a reference library of SARS-CoV-2-specific TCRs that had been generated with the MIRA antigen-specificity platform. Breadth meant the fraction of unique TCRs that were SARS-CoV-2-associated, whereas depth meant the fraction of total T cells that were SARS-CoV-2-associated. Using the MIRA data, each spike-specific TCR was mapped to the spike region that the TCR reacts to and placed in a CD4 or CD8 class. Log10-transformed breadth and depth values were compared by one-way ANOVA with Sidak's multiple comparisons tests. TCRdb obtained this table from immuneACCESS and retained in-frame rearrangements with V and J assigned. These tables miss some clones; where compared with another copy, unresolved V genes account for less than half of the shortfall, and the remainder is unexplained. For V, J and clone size, that table is used; D and trimming come from the DNA. The sample table lists about 100,000 clones, over 80% of them with a count of one. Of the sample, under 9.5% is held by the ten largest clones.

General findings and caveats noted by the study authors: No day 14 peak-response samples were available, so repertoires were characterized only after the peak T cell response. Conclusions about previously exposed vaccinees are limited because only five to seven AZD1222 recipients were SARS-CoV-2 seropositive at baseline. Most participants were white British and females outnumbered males, and the authors suggested that clonal diversity may have been underestimated. Spike-specific TCR breadth and depth rose significantly after two AZD1222 doses compared with day 0 and with MenACWY recipients. The vaccine-associated CD4 TCRs covered the entire spike protein, and the dominant responses fell in regions 160-218 and 743-854. Epitopes outside the regions mutated in the B.1.351 and B.1.1.7 variants were reportedly recognized by nearly half of the unique spike-specific TCRs. In the small 56-69-year group, the increase in depth fell short of significance, most likely because of low power.

Explained via the paper, the time point label denotes: about 28 days (+/-7) after the second vaccine dose. AZD1222 recipients given second doses at about 4 weeks or at about 12 weeks were pooled, since spike-specific TCR depth and breadth were not found to differ between the two schedules. Vaccinee samples came from UK trials COV001 and COV002, including a single-blind randomized controlled phase 2/3 trial of AZD1222 (ChAdOx1 nCoV-19) in healthy adults. Trial participant PBMC samples were collected at day 0 and day 28 after the second dose for TCRbeta chain sequencing. This sample comprised peripheral blood, obtained 28 days after the second AZD1222 dose. The rearranged chain carries TRBV3-1 (or the pseudogene TRBV3-2) and TRBJ1-1; 6 matching bases give a weak D call of TRBD1. The receptor was isolated from an adult who received the AZD1222 COVID-19 vaccine. For the CDR3, the sequence is CASSLTQGLGTEAFF. In nucleotide form, the sequence is TGTGCCAGCAGCCTCACCCAGGGGTTGGGCACTGAAGCTTTCTTT.